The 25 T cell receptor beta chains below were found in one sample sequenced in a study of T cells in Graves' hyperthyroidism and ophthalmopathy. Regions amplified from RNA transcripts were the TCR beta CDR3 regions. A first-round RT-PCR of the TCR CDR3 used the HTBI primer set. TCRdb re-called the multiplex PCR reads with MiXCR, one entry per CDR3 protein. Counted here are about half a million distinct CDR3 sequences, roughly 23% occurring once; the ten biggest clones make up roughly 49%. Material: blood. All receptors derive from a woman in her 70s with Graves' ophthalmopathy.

The CDR3 loop reads CASSQVLWAVTDTQYF. The CDR3 DNA reads TGTGCCAGCAGCCAAGTTCTTTGGGCGGTCACAGATACGCAGTATTTT. V and J are TRBV3-1 and TRBJ2-3, with unresolved D. CDR1 is LGHDT, CDR2 YNNKEL, per germline (reference sequence). The CDR3 extends over 16 amino acids. Trimming left V 1 base short and J 2 bases short, with 13 bases between.

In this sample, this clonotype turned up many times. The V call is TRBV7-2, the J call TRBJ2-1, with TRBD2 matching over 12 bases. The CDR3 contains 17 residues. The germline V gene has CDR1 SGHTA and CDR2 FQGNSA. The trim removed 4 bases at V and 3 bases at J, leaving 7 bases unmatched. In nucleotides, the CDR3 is TGTGCCAGCAGCTCCCGGACTAGCGGGACGTTCTACAATGAGCAGTTCTTC. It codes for CASSSRTSGTFYNEQFF.

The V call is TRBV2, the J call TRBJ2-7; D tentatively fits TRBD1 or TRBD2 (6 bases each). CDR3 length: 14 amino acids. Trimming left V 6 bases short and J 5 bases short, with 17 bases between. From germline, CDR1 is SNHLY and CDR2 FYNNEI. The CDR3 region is CASRDTGRPNEQYF. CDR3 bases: TGTGCCAGCAGGGATACAGGGAGGCCAAACGAGCAGTACTTC. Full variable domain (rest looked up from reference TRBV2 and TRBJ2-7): EPEVTQTPSHQVTQMGQEVILRCVPISNHLYFYWYRQILGQKVEFLVSFYNNEISEKSEIFDDQFSVERPDGSNFTLKIRSTKLEDSAMYFCASRDTGRPNEQYFGPGTRLTVT.

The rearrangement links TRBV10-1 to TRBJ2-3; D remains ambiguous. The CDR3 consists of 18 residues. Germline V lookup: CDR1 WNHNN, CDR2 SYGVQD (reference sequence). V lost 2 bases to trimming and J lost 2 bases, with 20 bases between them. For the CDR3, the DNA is TGCGCCAGCAGTGAGGTTGATACAGCCTCGACCCTCACAGATACGCAGTATTTT. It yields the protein CASSEVDTASTLTDTQYF.

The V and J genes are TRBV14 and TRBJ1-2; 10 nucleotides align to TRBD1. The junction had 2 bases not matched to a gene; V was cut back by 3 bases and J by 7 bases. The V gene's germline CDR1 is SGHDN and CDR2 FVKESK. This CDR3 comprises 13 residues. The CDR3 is CASSQTGGLGYTF. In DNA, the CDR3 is TGTGCCAGCAGCCAGACAGGGGGCCTTGGCTACACCTTC.

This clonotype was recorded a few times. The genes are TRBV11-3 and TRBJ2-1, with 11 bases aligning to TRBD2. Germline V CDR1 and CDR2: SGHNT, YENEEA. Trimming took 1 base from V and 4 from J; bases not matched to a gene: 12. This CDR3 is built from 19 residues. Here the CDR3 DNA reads TGTGCCAGCAGCTTAGGTATCCCCCTAGCGGGAGGCGATTACAATGAGCAGTTCTTC. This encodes CASSLGIPLAGGDYNEQFF.

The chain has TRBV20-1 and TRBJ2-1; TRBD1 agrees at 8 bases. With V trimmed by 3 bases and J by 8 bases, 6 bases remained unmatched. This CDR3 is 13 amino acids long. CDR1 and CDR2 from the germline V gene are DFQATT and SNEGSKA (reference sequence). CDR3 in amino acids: CSARRTGSDEQFF. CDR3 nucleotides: TGCAGTGCTAGGCGGACAGGGAGCGATGAGCAGTTCTTC.

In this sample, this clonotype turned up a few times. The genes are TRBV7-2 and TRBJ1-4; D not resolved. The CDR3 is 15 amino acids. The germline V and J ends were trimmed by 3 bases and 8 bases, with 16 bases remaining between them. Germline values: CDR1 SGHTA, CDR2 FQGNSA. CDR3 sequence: CASSLSGQREEKLFF. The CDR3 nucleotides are TGTGCCAGCAGCTTGTCGGGCCAAAGAGAGGAAAAACTGTTTTTT.

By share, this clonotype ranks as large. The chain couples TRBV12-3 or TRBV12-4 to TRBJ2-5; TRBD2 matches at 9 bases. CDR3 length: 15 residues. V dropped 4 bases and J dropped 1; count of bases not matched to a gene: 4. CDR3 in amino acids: CASSYQRGVQETQYF. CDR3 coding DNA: TGTGCCAGCAGTTACCAGCGGGGGGTCCAAGAGACCCAGTACTTC.

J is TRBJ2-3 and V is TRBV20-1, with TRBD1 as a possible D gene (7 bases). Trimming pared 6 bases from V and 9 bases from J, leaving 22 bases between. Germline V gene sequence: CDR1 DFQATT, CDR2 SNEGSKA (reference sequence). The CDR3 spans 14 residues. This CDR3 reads CSASYRGGMGTQYF. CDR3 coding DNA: TGCAGTGCCTCCTACAGGGGCGGGATGGGGACGCAGTATTTT.

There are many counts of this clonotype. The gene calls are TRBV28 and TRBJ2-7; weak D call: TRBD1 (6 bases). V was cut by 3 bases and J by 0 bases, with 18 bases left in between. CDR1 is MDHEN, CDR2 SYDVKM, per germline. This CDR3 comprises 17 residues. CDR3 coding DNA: TGTGCCAGCAGTTTTGTAGTATGGGGACAATTCTCCTACGAGCAGTACTTC. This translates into CASSFVVWGQFSYEQYF.

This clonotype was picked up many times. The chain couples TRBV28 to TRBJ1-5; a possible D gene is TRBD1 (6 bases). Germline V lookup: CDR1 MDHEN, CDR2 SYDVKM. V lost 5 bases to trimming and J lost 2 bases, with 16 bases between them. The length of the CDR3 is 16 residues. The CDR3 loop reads CASSPPTGGGNQPQHF. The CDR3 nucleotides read TGTGCCAGCAGTCCCCCGACAGGAGGTGGCAATCAGCCCCAGCATTTT.

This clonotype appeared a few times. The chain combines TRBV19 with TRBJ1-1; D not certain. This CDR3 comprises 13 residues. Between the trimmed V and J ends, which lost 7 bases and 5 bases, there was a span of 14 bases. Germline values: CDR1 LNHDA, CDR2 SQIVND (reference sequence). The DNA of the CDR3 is TGTGCCAGTACCTGGGAAAAGGGAACTGAAGCTTTCTTT. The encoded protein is CASTWEKGTEAFF.

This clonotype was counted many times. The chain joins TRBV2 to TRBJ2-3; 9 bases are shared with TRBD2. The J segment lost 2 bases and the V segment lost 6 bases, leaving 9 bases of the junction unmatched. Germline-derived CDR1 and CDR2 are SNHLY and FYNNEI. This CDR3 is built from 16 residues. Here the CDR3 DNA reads TGTGCCAGCAGCATAGGGACTAGCCCAATCACAGATACGCAGTATTTT. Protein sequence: CASSIGTSPITDTQYF.

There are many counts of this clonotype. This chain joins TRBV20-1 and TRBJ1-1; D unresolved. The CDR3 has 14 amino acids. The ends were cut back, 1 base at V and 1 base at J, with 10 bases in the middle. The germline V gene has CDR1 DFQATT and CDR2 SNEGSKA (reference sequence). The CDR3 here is CSARGRLQNTEAFF. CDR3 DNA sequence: TGCAGTGCTAGAGGTAGACTCCAGAACACTGAAGCTTTCTTT.

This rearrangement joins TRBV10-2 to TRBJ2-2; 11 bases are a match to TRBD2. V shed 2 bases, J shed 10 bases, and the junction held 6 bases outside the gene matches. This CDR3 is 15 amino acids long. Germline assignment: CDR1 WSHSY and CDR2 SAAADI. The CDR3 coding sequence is TGCGCCAGCAGTGAGCTGCTAGCGGGAGGTGTGGAGCTGTTTTTT. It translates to CASSELLAGGVELFF.

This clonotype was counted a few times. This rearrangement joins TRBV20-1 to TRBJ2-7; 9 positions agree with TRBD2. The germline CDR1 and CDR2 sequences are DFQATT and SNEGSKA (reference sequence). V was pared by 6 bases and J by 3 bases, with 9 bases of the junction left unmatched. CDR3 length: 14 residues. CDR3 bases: TGCAGTGCCCCCGGCCCTAGCGGGATCTACGAGCAGTACTTC. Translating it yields CSAPGPSGIYEQYF.

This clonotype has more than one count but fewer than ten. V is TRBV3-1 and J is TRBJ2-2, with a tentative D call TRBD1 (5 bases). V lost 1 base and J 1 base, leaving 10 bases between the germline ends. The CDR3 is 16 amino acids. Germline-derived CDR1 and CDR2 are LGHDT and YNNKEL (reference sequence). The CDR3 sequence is CASSQVGTGNTGELFF. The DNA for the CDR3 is TGTGCCAGCAGCCAAGTAGGCACAGGGAACACCGGGGAGCTGTTTTTT.

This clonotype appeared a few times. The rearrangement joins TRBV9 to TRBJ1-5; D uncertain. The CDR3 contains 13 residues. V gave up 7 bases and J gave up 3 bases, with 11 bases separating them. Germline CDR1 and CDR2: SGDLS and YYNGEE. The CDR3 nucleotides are TGTGCCAGCGTGAGTAGACCCAATCAGCCCCAGCATTTT. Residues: CASVSRPNQPQHF.

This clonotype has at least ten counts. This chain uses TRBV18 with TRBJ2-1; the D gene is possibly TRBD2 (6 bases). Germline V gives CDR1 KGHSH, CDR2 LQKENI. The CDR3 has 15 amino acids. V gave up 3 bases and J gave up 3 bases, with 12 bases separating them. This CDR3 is CASSPMQGGYNEQFF. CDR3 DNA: TGTGCCAGCTCACCTATGCAGGGAGGCTACAATGAGCAGTTCTTC.

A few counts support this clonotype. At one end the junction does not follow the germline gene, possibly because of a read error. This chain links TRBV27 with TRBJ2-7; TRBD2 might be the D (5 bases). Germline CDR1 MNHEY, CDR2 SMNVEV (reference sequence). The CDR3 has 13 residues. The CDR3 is CASSPLGLYEQYF. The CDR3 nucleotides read TGTGCTAGCAGTCCTCTTGGACTCTACGAGCAGTACTTC.

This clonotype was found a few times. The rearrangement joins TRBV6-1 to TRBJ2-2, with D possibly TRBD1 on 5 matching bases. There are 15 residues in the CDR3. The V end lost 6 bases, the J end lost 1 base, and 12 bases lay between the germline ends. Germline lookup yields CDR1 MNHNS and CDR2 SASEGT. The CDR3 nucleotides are TGTGCCAGCAGCGTAACAGGAGAGAACACCGGGGAGCTGTTTTTT. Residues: CASSVTGENTGELFF.

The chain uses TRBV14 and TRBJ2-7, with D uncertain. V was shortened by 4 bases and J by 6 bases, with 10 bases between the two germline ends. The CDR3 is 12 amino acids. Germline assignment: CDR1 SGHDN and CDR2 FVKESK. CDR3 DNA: TGTGCCAGCAGCCCCCTGCTAGGCGAGCAGTACTTC. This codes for CASSPLLGEQYF.

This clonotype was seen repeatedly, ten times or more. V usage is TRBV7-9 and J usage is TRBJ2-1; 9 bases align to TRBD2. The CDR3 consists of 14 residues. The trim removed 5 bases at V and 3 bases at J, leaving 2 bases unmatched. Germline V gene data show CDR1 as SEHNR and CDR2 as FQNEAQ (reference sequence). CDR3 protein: CASSRSGGYNEQFF. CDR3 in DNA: TGTGCCAGCAGCCGTAGCGGGGGCTACAATGAGCAGTTCTTC.

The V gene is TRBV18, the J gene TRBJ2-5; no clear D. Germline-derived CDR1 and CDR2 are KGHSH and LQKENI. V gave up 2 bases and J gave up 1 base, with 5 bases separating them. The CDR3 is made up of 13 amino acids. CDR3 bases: TGTGCCAGCTCACCAGGGATCCAAGAGACCCAGTACTTC. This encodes CASSPGIQETQYF.